The clone carrying this TCR beta chain has only a few counts. What it binds is unknown. The sample is drawn from a study of post-analysis software for immune sequencing data. TCR beta cDNA libraries had unique molecular identifiers. Input populations of roughly 0.95 to 10 million T cells gave rise to 500,000 to 600,000 cDNA molecules. TCRdb passed the PCR reads through MiXCR, listing each CDR3 protein once. The data contain about 160,000 distinct CDR3 sequences, 36% of them singletons. This CDR3 comprises 16 residues. The ends lost 0 bases at V and 6 bases at J; junction bases unmatched: 11. Germline CDR1 DFQATT, CDR2 SNEGSKA (reference sequence). Study conclusions and caveats: Clustering by F measure revealed strong co-clustering among samples prepared together in one batch. The study found significantly lower normalized Chao1 diversity in multiple sclerosis patients than in controls. Controls showed lower frequencies than patients for five or six TRBV segments, and TRBV5-6, TRBV5-1 and TRBV20-1 were among these.

The TCR comes from a girl aged 10-17 years with multiple sclerosis. The chain has TRBV20-1 and TRBJ2-3; 8 positions agree with TRBD1. Sequenced here: blood, sampled after autologous hematopoietic stem cell transplantation. CDR3: CSARDHESGGMDTQYF. CDR3 DNA sequence: TGCAGTGCTAGAGATCACGAGTCAGGGGGCATGGATACGCAGTATTTT.